These T cell receptor beta chains were read from a single sample in a study of cytomegalovirus exposure and HLA in healthy donors. Here immunoSEQ multiplex PCR was the method, and the copy in TCRdb shows in-frame clones only, minus some. The profile shows fewer than 250,000 clones, less than 90% of them singletons. Sequencing used PBMCs. These receptor sequences come from a woman aged 18-30 years in good health and CMV-seronegative. Each CDR3 is given with its conserved first and last residue. D genes are given only for firm matches. Size is stated for part of the rows, as once, few or many counts, or as a class when the clone is expanded.

>TRBJ2-6|TRBV7-8|-|once
CASSLDRGGSRSGANVLTF
TGTGCCAGCAGCTTAGACAGGGGAGGTTCCAGATCTGGGGCCAACGTCCTGACTTTC
>TRBJ2-7|TRBV28|-|-
CASSSSVYEQYF
TGTGCCAGCAGTTCTAGCGTCTACGAGCAGTACTTC
>TRBJ1-2|TRBV28|-|-
CASSPDIYGYTF
TGTGCCAGCAGCCCAGATATCTATGGCTACACCTTC
>TRBJ1-2|TRBV6-6|TRBD1|-
CASSYSRQGAYDGYTF
TGTGCCAGCAGTTACTCGAGACAGGGTGCATACGATGGCTACACCTTC
>TRBJ1-2|TRBV7-2|TRBD1|-
CASSFGGGVVHTF
TGTGCCAGCAGCTTTGGAGGGGGCGTAGTCCACACCTTC
>TRBJ1-1|TRBV6-1|TRBD1|-
CASSLDRGANTEAFF
TGTGCCAGCAGTTTAGACAGGGGGGCGAACACTGAAGCTTTCTTT
>TRBJ2-3|TRBV9|TRBD2|-
CASSVDGGRLDTQYF
TGTGCCAGCAGCGTAGATGGCGGGAGGTTGGATACGCAGTATTTT
>TRBJ1-4|TRBV6-5|TRBD1|-
CASRSGQSNEKLFF
TGTGCCAGCAGGTCGGGACAGTCTAATGAAAAACTGTTTTTT
>TRBJ2-2|TRBV27|TRBD1|-
CASSSDRANTGELFF
TGTGCCAGCAGTTCGGACAGGGCGAACACCGGGGAGCTGTTTTTT
>TRBJ2-7|TRBV7-9|TRBD2|-
CASSLLAGDGEQYF
TGTGCCAGCAGCCTGCTAGCGGGAGACGGCGAGCAGTACTTC
>TRBJ2-3|TRBV6-6|TRBD1|-
CASSWGQGQSTDTQYF
TGTGCCAGCAGTTGGGGACAGGGACAAAGCACAGATACGCAGTATTTT
>TRBJ1-1|TRBV30|-|-
CAWTRAVNTEAFF
TGTGCCTGGACGAGGGCGGTGAACACTGAAGCTTTCTTT
>TRBJ2-7|TRBV7-7|-|-
CASSPFTGSHEQYF
TGTGCCAGCAGCCCCTTTACAGGGAGCCACGAGCAGTACTTC
>TRBJ2-1|TRBV9|TRBD2|-
CASTLTSGDNEQFF
TGTGCCAGCACCTTGACTAGCGGGGACAATGAGCAGTTCTTC
>TRBJ2-2|TRBV6-1|TRBD2|few
CASRRGALTGELFF
TGTGCCAGCAGGCGGGGGGCACTCACCGGGGAGCTGTTTTTT
>TRBJ1-1|TRBV2|-|-
CASRTPAAGGGTEAFF
TGTGCCAGCAGGACCCCCGCCGCCGGAGGGGGCACTGAAGCTTTCTTT
>TRBJ1-2|TRBV19|-|-
CASSIGAVYGYTF
TGTGCCAGTAGTATAGGCGCCGTCTATGGCTACACCTTC
>TRBJ2-7|TRBV2|TRBD1|few
CASSERGQKITYEQYF
TGTGCCAGCAGTGAAAGGGGACAGAAGATCACCTACGAGCAGTACTTC
>TRBJ2-5|TRBV25-1|-|-
CASTRGGLGTQYF
TGTGCCAGCACTAGGGGGGGCTTGGGGACCCAGTACTTC
>TRBJ2-3|TRBV28|TRBD2|-
CASGTSGWRAYF
TGTGCCAGCGGGACTAGCGGGTGGCGGGCGTATTTT
>TRBJ1-4|TRBV6-1|-|-
CASSEGGLREKLFF
TGTGCCAGCAGTGAAGGGGGCCTTCGGGAAAAACTGTTTTTT
>TRBJ1-1|TRBV18|-|-
CASSQTLTAMNTEAFF
TGTGCCAGCTCACAAACGTTGACAGCTATGAACACTGAAGCTTTCTTT